This TCR beta chain is drawn from a study of regulatory T cells in long-lasting Graves disease. Background on the study: Persistent Graves' disease meant over 5 years of antithyroid drugs with positive TSH receptor antibodies.

Time point in this sample: persistent/refractory GD, antithyroid drugs over 5 years with positive TRAb. After RNA was extracted from PBMCs, the TCR library was made from it. A word on this clonotype: Its target is unknown.

V was pared by 0 bases and J by 9 bases, with 12 bases between. The CDR3 is made up of 14 amino acids. Germline values: CDR1 KGHSH, CDR2 LQKENI. Combining iRepertoire HTBI primers with Arm-PCR of CDR3 regions, the authors built TCR beta libraries. TCRdb passed the multiplex PCR reads through MiXCR, listing each CDR3 protein once. The table has fewer than 400,000 distinct CDR3 sequences, less than 25% seen once. Broader study findings: Thyroid tissue was not sampled; only peripheral blood was.

This receptor was identified in a female donor with Graves disease. The sequences come from peripheral blood mononuclear cells (PBMCs), collected when the disease was refractory, from a patient treated with antithyroid drugs. The V gene is TRBV18, the J gene TRBJ2-1; tentatively, D is TRBD2 (6 bases). CDR3: CASSPPVQGGEQFF. The CDR3 DNA reads as TGTGCCAGCTCACCACCGGTGCAGGGAGGTGAGCAGTTCTTC.